This TCR beta chain stems from a study of cytomegalovirus exposure and HLA in healthy donors. Study results and limitations: Despite most TCR sequences being rare, some public TCRs occurred in many donors. Confirmation was obtained in vitro that a few CMV-associated chains are specific for CMV antigens. Among TCR beta chains, those listed as cytomegalovirus-associated numbered about 150.

TCRdb's table, derived via immunoSEQ multiplex PCR, lists solely in-frame clones and lacks some. The sample yields approximately 88,000 clones, about four fifths seen once. The CDR3 is 16 residues long. J was trimmed by 4 bases and V by 2 bases; bases with no gene match: 7. Germline assignment: CDR1 SEHNR and CDR2 FQNEAQ (reference sequence). Concerning this clone: Its antigen is unidentified.

This chain uses TRBV7-9 with TRBJ1-3; 8 bases map to TRBD1. This sequence was found in a young woman in good health and CMV-seropositive. The sequencing input was PBMCs. The CDR3 region has the DNA TGTGCCAGCAGCTTACTCTCGACAGGGGCGGGAAACACCATATATTTT. Its protein is CASSLLSTGAGNTIYF.